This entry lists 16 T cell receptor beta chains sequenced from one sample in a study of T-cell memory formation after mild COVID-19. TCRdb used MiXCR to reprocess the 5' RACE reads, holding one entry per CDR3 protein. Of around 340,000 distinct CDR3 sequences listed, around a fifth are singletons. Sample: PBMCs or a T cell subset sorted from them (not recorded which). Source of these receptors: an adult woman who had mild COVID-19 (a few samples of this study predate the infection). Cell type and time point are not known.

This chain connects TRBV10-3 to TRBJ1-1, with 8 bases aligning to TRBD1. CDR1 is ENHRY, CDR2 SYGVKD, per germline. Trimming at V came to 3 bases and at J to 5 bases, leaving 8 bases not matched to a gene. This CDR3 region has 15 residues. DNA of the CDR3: TGTGCCATCAGTGAAGGGACAGGATCAGTGACTGAAGCTTTCTTT. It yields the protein CAISEGTGSVTEAFF.

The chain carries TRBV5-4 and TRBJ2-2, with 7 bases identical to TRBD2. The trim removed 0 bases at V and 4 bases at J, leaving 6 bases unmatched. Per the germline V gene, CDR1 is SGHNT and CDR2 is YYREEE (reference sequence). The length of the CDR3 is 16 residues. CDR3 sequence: CASSLGRGTGTGELFF. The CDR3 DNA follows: TGTGCCAGCAGCTTGGGGCGGGGGACGGGCACCGGGGAGCTGTTTTTT.

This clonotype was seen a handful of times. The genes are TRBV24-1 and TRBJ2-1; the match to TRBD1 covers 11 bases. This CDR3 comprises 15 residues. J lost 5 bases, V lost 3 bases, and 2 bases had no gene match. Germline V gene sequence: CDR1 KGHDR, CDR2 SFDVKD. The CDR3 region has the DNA TGTGCCACCAGTGATCCGGGACAGGGGGACAATGAGCAGTTCTTC. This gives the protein CATSDPGQGDNEQFF.

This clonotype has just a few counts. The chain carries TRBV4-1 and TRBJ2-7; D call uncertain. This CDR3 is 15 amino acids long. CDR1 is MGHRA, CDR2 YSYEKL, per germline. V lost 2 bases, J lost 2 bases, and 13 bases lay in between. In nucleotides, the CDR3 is TGCGCCAGCAGCCAAAGGGATGAAGAGACCTACGAGCAGTACTTC. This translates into CASSQRDEETYEQYF.

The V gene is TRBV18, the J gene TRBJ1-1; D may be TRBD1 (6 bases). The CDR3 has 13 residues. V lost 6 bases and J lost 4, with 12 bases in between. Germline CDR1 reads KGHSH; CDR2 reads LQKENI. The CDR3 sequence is CASSPGGPTEAFF. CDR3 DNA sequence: TGTGCCAGCTCGCCGGGGGGGCCCACTGAAGCTTTCTTT.

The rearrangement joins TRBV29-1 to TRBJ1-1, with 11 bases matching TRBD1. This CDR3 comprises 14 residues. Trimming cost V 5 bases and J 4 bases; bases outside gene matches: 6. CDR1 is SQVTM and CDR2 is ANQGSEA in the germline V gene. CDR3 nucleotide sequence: TGCAGCGTTTCCTCCGGGACAGGGGGCACTGAAGCTTTCTTT. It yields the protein CSVSSGTGGTEAFF.

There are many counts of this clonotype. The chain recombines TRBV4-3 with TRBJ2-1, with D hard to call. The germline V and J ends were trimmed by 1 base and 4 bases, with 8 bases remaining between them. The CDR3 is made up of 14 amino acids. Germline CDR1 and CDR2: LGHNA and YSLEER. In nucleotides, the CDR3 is TGCGCCAGCAGCCAAGTTCACGGATACAATGAGCAGTTCTTC. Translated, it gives CASSQVHGYNEQFF.

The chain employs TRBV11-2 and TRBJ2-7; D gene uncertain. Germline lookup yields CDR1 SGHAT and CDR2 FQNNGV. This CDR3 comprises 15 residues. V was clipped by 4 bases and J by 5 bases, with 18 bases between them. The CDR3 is CASSSRLLWTDEQYF. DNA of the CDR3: TGTGCCAGCAGCTCCAGACTCCTATGGACCGACGAGCAGTACTTC.

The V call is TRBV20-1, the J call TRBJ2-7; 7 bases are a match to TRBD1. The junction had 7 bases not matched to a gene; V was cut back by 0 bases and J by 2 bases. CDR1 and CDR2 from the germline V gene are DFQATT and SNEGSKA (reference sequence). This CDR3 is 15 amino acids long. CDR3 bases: TGCAGTGCTAGAGATCAGAGGGACAGCACCTACGAGCAGTACTTC. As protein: CSARDQRDSTYEQYF.

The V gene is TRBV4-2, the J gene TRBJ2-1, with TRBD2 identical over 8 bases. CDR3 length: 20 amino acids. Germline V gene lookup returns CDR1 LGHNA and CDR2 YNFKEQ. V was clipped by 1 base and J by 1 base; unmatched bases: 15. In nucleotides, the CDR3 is TGTGCCAGCAGCCAAGGAGGGGGGCCGGGCAGCGGGAGTTCCTACAATGAGCAGTTCTTC. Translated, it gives CASSQGGGPGSGSSYNEQFF.

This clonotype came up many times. CDR3 loop: CSVGYSEEKLFF. CDR3 coding DNA: TGCAGCGTTGGATACTCGGAGGAAAAACTGTTTTTT. V and J are TRBV29-1 and TRBJ1-4; D remains unclear. The ends were cut back, 4 bases at V and 8 bases at J, with 11 bases in the middle. This CDR3 region has 12 residues. Germline V gene sequence: CDR1 SQVTM, CDR2 ANQGSEA.

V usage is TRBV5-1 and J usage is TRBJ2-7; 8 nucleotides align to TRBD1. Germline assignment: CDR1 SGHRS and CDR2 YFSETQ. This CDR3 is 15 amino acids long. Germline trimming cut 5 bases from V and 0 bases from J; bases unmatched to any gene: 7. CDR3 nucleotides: TGCGCCAGCAGGCCGACAGGGGTAATCTCCTACGAGCAGTACTTC. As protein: CASRPTGVISYEQYF.

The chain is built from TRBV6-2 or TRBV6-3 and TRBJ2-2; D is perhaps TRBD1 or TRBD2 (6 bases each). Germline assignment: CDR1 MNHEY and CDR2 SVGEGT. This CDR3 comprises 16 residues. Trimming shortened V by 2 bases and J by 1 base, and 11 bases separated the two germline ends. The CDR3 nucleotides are TGTGCCAGCAGTTACGGGGGGCAGTTGAACACCGGGGAGCTGTTTTTT. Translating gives CASSYGGQLNTGELFF.

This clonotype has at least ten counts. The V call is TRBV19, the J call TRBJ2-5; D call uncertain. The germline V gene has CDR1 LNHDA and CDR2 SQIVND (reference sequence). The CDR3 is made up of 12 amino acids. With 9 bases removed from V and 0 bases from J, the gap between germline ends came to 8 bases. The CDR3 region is CARTGHQETQYF. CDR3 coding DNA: TGTGCCAGAACTGGACACCAAGAGACCCAGTACTTC.

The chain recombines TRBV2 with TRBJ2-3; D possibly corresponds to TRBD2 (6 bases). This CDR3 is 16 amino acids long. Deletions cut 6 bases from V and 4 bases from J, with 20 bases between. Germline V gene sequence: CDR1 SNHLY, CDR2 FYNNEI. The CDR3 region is CASRGVGGTVADTQYF. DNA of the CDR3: TGTGCCAGCAGAGGGGTCGGGGGAACGGTTGCAGATACGCAGTATTTT.

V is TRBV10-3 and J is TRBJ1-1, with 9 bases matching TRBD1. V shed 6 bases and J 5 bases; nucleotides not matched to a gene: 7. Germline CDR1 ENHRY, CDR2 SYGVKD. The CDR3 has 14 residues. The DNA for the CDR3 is TGTGCCATCAGCCCCGGGACAGGGCGGACTGAAGCTTTCTTT. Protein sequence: CAISPGTGRTEAFF.